The 8 T cell receptor beta chains reported below all come from one sample, sequenced in a study of CD8+ T cells in alopecia areata. The authors extracted RNA and reverse transcribed it into cDNA as the sequencing template. The table came from immunoSEQ multiplex PCR; TCRdb's copy has only in-frame clones and leaves some out. The data contain approximately 210,000 clones, roughly three fifths of them singletons. The treatment is: oral pan-JAK inhibitor, 5-10 mg twice daily. Specimen: CD4+ T cells sorted from blood, collected around week 42, from a patient treated with tofacitinib. The receptors derive from a human donor with alopecia areata.

The CDR3, as DNA: TGTGCCAGCAGTTTAGTTCACAACACTGAAGCTTTCTTT. Translation gives CASSLVHNTEAFF. The chain uses TRBV27 and TRBJ1-1; D gene uncertain. The CDR3 consists of 13 residues. Per the germline V gene, CDR1 is MNHEY and CDR2 is SMNVEV (reference sequence). V was clipped by 2 bases and J by 2 bases, with 6 bases between them.

The rearrangement joins TRBV9 to TRBJ1-1; D unresolved. CDR1 is SGDLS, CDR2 YYNGEE, per germline. V lost 4 bases and J lost 4, with 8 bases in between. The CDR3 runs to 12 residues. The DNA of the CDR3 is TGTGCCAGCAGCAGCCAGTTCACTGAAGCTTTCTTT. Protein sequence: CASSSQFTEAFF.

This clone has just a few counts. V is TRBV11-2 and J is TRBJ1-6; 8 positions match TRBD1. CDR1 and CDR2 from the germline V gene are SGHAT and FQNNGV. J was trimmed by 5 bases and V by 1 base; bases with no gene match: 10. The length of the CDR3 is 18 residues. For the CDR3, the DNA is TGTGCCAGCAGCTTAGCCTTCAGGGGGACAGGTCATAATTCACCCCTCCACTTT. Protein: CASSLAFRGTGHNSPLHF.

This chain uses TRBV10-3 with TRBJ2-2; no clear D gene. Germline V lookup: CDR1 ENHRY, CDR2 SYGVKD. V lost 7 bases and J 6 bases, leaving 9 bases between the germline ends. The length of the CDR3 is 12 residues. The CDR3 sequence: CAIKREAGELFF. The CDR3 coding sequence is TGTGCCATCAAACGAGAAGCCGGGGAGCTGTTTTTT.

The rearrangement links TRBV11-2 to TRBJ2-3, with D tentatively TRBD2 (6 bases). The V gene lost 3 bases and the J gene lost 2 bases, with 12 bases spanning the gap. The CDR3 totals 15 residues. The germline CDR1 and CDR2 sequences are SGHAT and FQNNGV. CDR3 sequence (DNA): TGTGCCAGCAGCTTCAGCGGGCTAACCACAGATACGCAGTATTTT. It translates to CASSFSGLTTDTQYF.

The CDR3 DNA reads as TGCGCCAGCAGCGTGTCCGTAGGCGAGCAGTACTTC. This translates into CASSVSVGEQYF. The rearrangement links TRBV5-1 to TRBJ2-7, with D unresolved. V was trimmed by 4 bases and J by 6 bases, leaving 11 bases between them. In germline, CDR1 is SGHRS, CDR2 YFSETQ. This CDR3 is built from 12 residues.

The chain is built from TRBV20-1 and TRBJ2-1, with 7 bases aligning to TRBD1. V dropped 5 bases and J dropped 8; count of bases not matched to a gene: 3. Germline lookup yields CDR1 DFQATT and CDR2 SNEGSKA (reference sequence). This CDR3 is built from 11 residues. The CDR3 DNA follows: TGCAGTGCTGACAGGGTTCATGAGCAGTTCTTC. Its translation: CSADRVHEQFF.

The rearrangement joins TRBV2 to TRBJ2-5; D not certain. Germline V gives CDR1 SNHLY, CDR2 FYNNEI. The CDR3 sequence is 12 residues long. Trimming shortened V by 4 bases and J by 2 bases, and 5 bases separated the two germline ends. The CDR3 DNA reads as TGTGCCAGCAGTGTTCTACAAGAGACCCAGTACTTC. It specifies CASSVLQETQYF.